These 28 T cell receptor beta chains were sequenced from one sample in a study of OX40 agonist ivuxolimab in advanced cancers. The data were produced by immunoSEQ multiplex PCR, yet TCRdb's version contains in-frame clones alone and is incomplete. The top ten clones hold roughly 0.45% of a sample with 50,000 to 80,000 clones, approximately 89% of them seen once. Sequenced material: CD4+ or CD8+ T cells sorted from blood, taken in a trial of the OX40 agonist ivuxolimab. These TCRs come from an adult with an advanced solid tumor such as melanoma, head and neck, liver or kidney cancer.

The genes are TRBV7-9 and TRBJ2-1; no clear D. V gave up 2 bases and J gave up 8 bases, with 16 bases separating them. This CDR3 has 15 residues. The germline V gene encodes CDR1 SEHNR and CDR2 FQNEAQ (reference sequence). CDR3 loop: CASSLSWQSGDEQFF. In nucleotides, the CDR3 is TGTGCCAGCAGCTTATCCTGGCAGTCAGGCGATGAGCAGTTCTTC. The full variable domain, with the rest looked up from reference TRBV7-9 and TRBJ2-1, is DTGVSQNPRHKITKRGQNVTFRCDPISEHNRLYWYRQTLGQGPEFLTYFQNEAQLEKSRLLSDRFSAERPKGSFSTLEIQRTEQGDSAMYLCASSLSWQSGDEQFFGPGTRLTVL.

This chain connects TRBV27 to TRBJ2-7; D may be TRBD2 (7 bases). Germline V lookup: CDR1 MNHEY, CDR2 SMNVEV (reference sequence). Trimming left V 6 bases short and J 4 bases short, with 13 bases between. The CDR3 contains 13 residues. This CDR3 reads CASRPAGAYEQYF. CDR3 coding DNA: TGTGCCAGCAGGCCTGCGGGGGCATACGAGCAGTACTTC.

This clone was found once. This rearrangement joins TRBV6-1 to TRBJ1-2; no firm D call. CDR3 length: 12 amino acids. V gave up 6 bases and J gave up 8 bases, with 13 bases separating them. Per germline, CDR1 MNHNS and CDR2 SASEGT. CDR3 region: CASSGDMRGYTF. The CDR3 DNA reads TGTGCCAGCAGCGGGGATATGCGGGGCTACACCTTC.

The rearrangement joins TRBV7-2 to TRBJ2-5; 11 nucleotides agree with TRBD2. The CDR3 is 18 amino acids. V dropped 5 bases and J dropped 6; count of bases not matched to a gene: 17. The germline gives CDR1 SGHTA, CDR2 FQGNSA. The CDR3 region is CASSPNPKDSGRAKTQYF. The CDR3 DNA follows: TGTGCCAGCAGCCCCAACCCAAAGGATAGCGGGAGGGCCAAGACCCAGTACTTC.

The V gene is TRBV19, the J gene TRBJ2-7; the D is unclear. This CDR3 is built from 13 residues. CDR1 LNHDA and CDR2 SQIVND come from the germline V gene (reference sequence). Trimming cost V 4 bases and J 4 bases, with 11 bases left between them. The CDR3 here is CASSKTKVYEQYF. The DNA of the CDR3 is TGTGCCAGTAGTAAAACTAAGGTGTACGAGCAGTACTTC.

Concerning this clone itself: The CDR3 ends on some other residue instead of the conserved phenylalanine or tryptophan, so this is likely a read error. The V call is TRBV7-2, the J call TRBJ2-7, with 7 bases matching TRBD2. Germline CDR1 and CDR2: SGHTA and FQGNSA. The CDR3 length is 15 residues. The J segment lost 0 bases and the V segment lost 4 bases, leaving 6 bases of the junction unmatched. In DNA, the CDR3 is TGTGCCAGCAGCTCCTCTAGCGGCAGCTCCTACGAGCAGTACCTC. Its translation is CASSSSSGSSYEQYL.

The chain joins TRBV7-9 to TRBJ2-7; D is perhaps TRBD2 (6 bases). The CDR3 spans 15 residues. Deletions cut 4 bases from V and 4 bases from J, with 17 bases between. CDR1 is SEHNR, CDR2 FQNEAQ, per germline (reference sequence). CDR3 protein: CASSSLGAGGYEQYF. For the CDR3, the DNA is TGTGCCAGCAGCTCCCTAGGAGCGGGTGGATACGAGCAGTACTTC.

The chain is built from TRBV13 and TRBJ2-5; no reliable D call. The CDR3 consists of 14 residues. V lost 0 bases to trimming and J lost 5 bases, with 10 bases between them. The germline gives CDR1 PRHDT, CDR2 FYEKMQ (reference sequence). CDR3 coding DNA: TGTGCCAGCAGCTTAGGCCGGCGGCGGGAGACCCAGTACTTC. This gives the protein CASSLGRRRETQYF.

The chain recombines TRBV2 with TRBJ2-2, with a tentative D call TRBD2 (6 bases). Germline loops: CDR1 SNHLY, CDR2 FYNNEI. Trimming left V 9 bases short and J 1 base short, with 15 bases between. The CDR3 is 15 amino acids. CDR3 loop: CASRRGVVNTGELFF. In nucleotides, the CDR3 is TGTGCCAGTCGGCGGGGCGTGGTGAACACCGGGGAGCTGTTTTTT.

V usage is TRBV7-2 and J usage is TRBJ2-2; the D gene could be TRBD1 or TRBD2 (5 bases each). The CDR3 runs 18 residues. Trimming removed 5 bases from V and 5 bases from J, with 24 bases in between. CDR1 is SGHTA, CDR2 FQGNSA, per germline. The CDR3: CASSGPTWDARTTGELFF. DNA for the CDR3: TGTGCCAGCAGCGGACCGACCTGGGACGCGCGAACGACCGGGGAGCTGTTTTTT.

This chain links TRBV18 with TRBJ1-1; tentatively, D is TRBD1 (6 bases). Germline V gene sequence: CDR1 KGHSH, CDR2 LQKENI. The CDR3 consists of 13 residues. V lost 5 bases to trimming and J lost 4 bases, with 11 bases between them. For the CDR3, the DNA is TGTGCCAGCTCAACGGCAGGGGCCACTGAAGCTTTCTTT. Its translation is CASSTAGATEAFF.

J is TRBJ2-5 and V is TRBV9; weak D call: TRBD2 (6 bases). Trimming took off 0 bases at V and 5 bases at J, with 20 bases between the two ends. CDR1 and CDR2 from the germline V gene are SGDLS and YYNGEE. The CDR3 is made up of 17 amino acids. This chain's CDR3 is CASSVGPLRGWWETQYF. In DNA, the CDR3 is TGTGCCAGCAGCGTAGGTCCACTTCGGGGGTGGTGGGAGACCCAGTACTTC.

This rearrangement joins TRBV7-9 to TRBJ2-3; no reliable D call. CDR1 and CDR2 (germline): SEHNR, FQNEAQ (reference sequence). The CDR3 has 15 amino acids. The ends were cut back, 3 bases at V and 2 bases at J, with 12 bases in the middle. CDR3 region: CASSFAGIDTDTQYF. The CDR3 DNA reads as TGTGCCAGCAGCTTTGCAGGAATAGACACAGATACGCAGTATTTT.

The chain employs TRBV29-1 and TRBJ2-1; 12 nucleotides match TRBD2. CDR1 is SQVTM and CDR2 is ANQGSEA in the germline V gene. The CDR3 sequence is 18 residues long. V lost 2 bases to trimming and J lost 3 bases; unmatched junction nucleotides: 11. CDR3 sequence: CSVELIGLAGSHYNEQFF. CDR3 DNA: TGCAGCGTTGAACTAATAGGACTAGCGGGATCTCACTACAATGAGCAGTTCTTC.

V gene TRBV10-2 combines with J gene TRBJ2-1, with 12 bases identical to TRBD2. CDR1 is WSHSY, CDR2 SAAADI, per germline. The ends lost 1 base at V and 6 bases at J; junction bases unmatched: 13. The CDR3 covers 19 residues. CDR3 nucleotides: TGCGCCAGCAGTGAGTTCTCTAGCGGGAGGGCCTGGATCAGCAATGAGCAGTTCTTC. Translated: CASSEFSSGRAWISNEQFF.

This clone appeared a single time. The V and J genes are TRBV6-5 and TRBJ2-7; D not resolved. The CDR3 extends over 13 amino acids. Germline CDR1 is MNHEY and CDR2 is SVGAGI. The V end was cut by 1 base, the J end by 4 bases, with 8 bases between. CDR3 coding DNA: TGTGCCAGCAGTTACTACGGTGGATACGAGCAGTACTTC. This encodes CASSYYGGYEQYF.

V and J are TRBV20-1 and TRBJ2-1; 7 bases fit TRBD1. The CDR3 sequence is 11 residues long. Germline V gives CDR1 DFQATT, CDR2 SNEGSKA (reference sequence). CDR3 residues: CTGQSYNEQFF. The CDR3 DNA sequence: TGCACGGGACAGTCCTACAATGAGCAGTTCTTC.

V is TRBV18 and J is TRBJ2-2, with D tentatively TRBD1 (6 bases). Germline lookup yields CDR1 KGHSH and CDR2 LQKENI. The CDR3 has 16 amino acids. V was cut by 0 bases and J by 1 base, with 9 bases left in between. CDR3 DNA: TGTGCCAGCTCACCACCGTCACAGGGGAACACCGGGGAGCTGTTTTTT. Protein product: CASSPPSQGNTGELFF. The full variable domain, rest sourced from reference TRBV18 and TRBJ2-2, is NAGVMQNPRHLVRRRGQEARLRCSPMKGHSHVYWYRQLPEEGLKFMVYLQKENIIDESGMPKERFSAEFPKEGPSILRIQQVVRGDSAAYFCASSPPSQGNTGELFFGEGSRLTVL.

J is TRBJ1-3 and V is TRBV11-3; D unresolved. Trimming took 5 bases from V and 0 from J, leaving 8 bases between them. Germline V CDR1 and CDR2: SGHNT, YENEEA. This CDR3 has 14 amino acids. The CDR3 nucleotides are TGTGCCAGCAGCAAGGTTGGCTCTGGAAACACCATATATTTT. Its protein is CASSKVGSGNTIYF.

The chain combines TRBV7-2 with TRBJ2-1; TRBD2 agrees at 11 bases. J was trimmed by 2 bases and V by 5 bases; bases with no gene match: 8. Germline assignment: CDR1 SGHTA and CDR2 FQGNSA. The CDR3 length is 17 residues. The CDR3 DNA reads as TGTGCCAGCAGCAAAAGCCTAGCGGGGGGACCCTACAATGAGCAGTTCTTC. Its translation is CASSKSLAGGPYNEQFF.

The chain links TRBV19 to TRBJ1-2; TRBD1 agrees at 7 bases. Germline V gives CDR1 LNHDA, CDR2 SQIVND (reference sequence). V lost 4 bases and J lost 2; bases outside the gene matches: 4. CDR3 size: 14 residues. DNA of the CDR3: TGTGCCAGTAGTACGGGACAGAGGAACTATGGCTACACCTTC. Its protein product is CASSTGQRNYGYTF.

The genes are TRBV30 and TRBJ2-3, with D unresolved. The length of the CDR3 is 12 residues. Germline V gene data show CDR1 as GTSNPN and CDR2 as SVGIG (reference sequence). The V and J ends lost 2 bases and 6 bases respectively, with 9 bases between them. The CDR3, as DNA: TGTGCCTGGAGTCTTAGAGTGGATACGCAGTATTTT. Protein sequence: CAWSLRVDTQYF. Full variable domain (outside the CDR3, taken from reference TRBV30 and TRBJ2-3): SQTIHQWPATLVQPVGSPLSLECTVEGTSNPNLYWYRQAAGRGLQLLFYSVGIGQISSEVPQNLSASRPQDRQFILSSKKLLLSDSGFYLCAWSLRVDTQYFGPGTRLTVL.

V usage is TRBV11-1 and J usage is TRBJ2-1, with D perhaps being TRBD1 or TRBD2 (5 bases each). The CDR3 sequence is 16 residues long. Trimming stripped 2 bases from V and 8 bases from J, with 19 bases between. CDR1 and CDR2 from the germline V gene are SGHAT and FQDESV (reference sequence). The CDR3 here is CASSLSTGTRSYEQFF. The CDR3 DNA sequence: TGTGCCAGCAGCTTATCTACCGGGACCAGGAGTTATGAGCAGTTCTTC.

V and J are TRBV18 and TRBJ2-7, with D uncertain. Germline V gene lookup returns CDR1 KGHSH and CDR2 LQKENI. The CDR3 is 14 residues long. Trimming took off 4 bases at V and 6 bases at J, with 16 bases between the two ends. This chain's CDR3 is CASSLSSLGGEQYF. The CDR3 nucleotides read TGTGCCAGCTCACTATCCTCCTTGGGCGGCGAGCAGTACTTC.

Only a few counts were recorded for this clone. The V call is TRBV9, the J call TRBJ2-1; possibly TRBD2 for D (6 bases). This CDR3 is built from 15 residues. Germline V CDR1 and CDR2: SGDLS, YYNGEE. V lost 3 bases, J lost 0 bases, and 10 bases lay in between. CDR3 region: CASSETSSSYNEQFF. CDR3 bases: TGTGCCAGCAGCGAAACTAGCTCCTCCTACAATGAGCAGTTCTTC. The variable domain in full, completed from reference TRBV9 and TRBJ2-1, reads DSGVTQTPKHLITATGQRVTLRCSPRSGDLSVYWYQQSLDQGLQFLIQYYNGEERAKGNILERFSAQQFPDLHSELNLSSLELGDSALYFCASSETSSSYNEQFFGPGTRLTVL.

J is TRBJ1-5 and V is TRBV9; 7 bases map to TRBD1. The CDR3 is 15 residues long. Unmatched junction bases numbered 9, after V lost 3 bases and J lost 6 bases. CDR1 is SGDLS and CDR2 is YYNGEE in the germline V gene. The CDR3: CASSGDTGAGQPQHF. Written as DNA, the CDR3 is TGTGCCAGCAGCGGTGATACAGGGGCTGGTCAGCCCCAGCATTTT.

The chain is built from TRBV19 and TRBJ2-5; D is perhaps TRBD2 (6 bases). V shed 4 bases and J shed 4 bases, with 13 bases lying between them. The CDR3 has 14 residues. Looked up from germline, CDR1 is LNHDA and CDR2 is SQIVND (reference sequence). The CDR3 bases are TGTGCCAGTAGTAGCCGGGAGAGGCGAGAGACCCAGTACTTC. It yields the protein CASSSRERRETQYF.

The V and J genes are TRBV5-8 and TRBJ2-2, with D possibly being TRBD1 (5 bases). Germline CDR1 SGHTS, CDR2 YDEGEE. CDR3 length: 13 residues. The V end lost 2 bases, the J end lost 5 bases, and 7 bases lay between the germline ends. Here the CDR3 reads CASSLQATGELFF. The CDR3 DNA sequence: TGTGCCAGCAGCTTACAGGCGACCGGGGAGCTGTTTTTT.